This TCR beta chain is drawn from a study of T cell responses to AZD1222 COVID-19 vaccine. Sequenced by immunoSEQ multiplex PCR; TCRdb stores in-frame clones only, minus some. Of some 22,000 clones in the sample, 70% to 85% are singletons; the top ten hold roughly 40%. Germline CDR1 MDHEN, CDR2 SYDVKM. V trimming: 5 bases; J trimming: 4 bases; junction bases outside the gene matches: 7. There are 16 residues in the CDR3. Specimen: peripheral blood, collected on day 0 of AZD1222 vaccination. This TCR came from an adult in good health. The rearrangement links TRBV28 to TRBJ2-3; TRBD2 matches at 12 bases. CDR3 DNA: TGTGCCAGCAGTCCACTACTAGCGGGGGGCGCAGATACGCAGTATTTT. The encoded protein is CASSPLLAGGADTQYF.